The 7 T cell receptor beta chains below come from one sample, sequenced in a study of control samples from healthy donors and cancer patients. TCRdb's table, derived via immunoSEQ multiplex PCR, lists solely in-frame clones and lacks some. The table lists about 120,000 clones, roughly 92% of them singletons. Sequenced input: blood. The receptors were gathered from a man between 18 and 29 years old in good health.

The chain combines TRBV2 with TRBJ2-3; weak D call: TRBD2 (6 bases). V gave up 5 bases and J gave up 0 bases, with 15 bases separating them. The CDR3 is 16 amino acids. The V gene's germline CDR1 is SNHLY and CDR2 FYNNEI. CDR3 loop: CASSSPSAGSTDTQYF. CDR3 nucleotides: TGTGCCAGCAGTTCCCCTAGCGCCGGGAGCACAGATACGCAGTATTTT.

This chain links TRBV12-5 with TRBJ1-1; D is undetermined. The CDR3 runs to 13 residues. Germline V gene sequence: CDR1 LGHNT, CDR2 FRNRAP. The V and J ends lost 1 base and 4 bases respectively, with 7 bases between them. CDR3 DNA: TGTGCTAGTGGTTTGGATTGGGCCACTGAAGCTTTCTTT. Amino acids: CASGLDWATEAFF.

The table lists this clone with a few counts. This chain connects TRBV19 to TRBJ2-2; D remains unclear. Germline V gene sequence: CDR1 LNHDA, CDR2 SQIVND (reference sequence). The ends were cut back, 9 bases at V and 17 bases at J, with 16 bases in the middle. The CDR3 is made up of 10 amino acids. CDR3 amino acids: CARHGPHNFF. In DNA form, the CDR3 reads TGTGCCAGACACGGGCCACACAATTTTTTT.

The V and J genes are TRBV2 and TRBJ1-1; the D is unclear. The CDR3 spans 12 residues. Germline-derived CDR1 and CDR2 are SNHLY and FYNNEI. The V end lost 7 bases, the J end lost 1 base, and 7 bases lay between the germline ends. DNA for the CDR3: TGTGCCAGCACCAAGGAGAACACTGAAGCTTTCTTT. Translating gives CASTKENTEAFF.

J is TRBJ1-1 and V is TRBV11-1; D is uncertain. Germline V CDR1 and CDR2: SGHAT, FQDESV (reference sequence). This CDR3 is 15 amino acids long. The V end was cut by 5 bases, the J end by 3 bases, with 16 bases between. The DNA of the CDR3 is TGTGCCAGCAGCAATCTAGGCAGGCGGGACACTGAAGCTTTCTTT. This gives the protein CASSNLGRRDTEAFF.

This chain uses TRBV4-1 with TRBJ1-5; D remains unclear. This CDR3 is built from 16 residues. Trimming took off 1 base at V and 9 bases at J, with 19 bases between the two ends. Looked up from germline, CDR1 is MGHRA and CDR2 is YSYEKL. CDR3 in DNA: TGCGCCAGCAGCCAAGTGTGGGAAAAGGGTGGCCGGCCCCAGCATTTT. The encoded protein is CASSQVWEKGGRPQHF.

This chain uses TRBV7-9 with TRBJ1-2; D is unresolved. V was shortened by 6 bases and J by 3 bases, with 11 bases between the two germline ends. CDR1 SEHNR and CDR2 FQNEAQ come from the germline V gene (reference sequence). The CDR3 loop spans 13 amino acids. CDR3 sequence: CASRRTVDYGYTF. The DNA of the CDR3 is TGTGCCAGCAGACGTACAGTAGACTATGGCTACACCTTC. Filled out from reference TRBV7-9 and TRBJ1-2, the complete variable domain reads DTGVSQNPRHKITKRGQNVTFRCDPISEHNRLYWYRQTLGQGPEFLTYFQNEAQLEKSRLLSDRFSAERPKGSFSTLEIQRTEQGDSAMYLCASRRTVDYGYTFGSGTRLTVV.